This section outlines one TCR beta chain sequence together with its context. Its specificity is unknown. CDR3 size: 16 residues. CDR1 MGHDK and CDR2 SYGVNS come from the germline V gene. Trimming cost V 8 bases and J 0 bases, with 19 bases left between them. The sample belongs to a study of cytotoxic CD8 clonotypes in ibrutinib-treated CLL. Study as a whole: There were roughly 10 relapsed/refractory patients and 15 treatment-naive patients, and 17 were IGHV unmutated.

The targeted sequencing depth was 1 in 200,000 to 1 in 1 million T cells. Profiling relied on immunoSEQ multiplex PCR, and the TCRdb table lists in-frame clones only, not all of them. The repertoire holds approximately 150,000 clones, with nearly 90% as singletons. Study-level findings and limits: Starting clonality was above that of age-matched healthy donors and tracked circulating CD8+ T-cell counts. Sampling time points were not equivalent between sustained-remission and progressing patients.

This TCR derives from a human donor with chronic lymphocytic leukemia. This chain joins TRBV25-1 and TRBJ1-1; D unresolved. The sample in question was PBMCs, obtained at disease progression, from a patient treated with ibrutinib. The CDR3 spells CASPLQYNPMNTEAFF. The CDR3 coding sequence is TGTGCCAGCCCCCTACAGTATAATCCTATGAACACTGAAGCTTTCTTT.